The clone carrying this T cell receptor beta chain was seen only once. Its antigen remains unidentified. This specimen belongs to a study of cytomegalovirus exposure and HLA in healthy donors. Findings and limits, study-wide: Later work found most CMV-associated TCR beta chains apparently HLA-restricted. In vitro, a few CMV-associated chains proved specific for CMV antigens. Available immune exposure information covered CMV serostatus only. The productive fraction for most TCR beta V segments was about 87% or about 30% in an earlier analysis.

Primers: 60 Vbeta forward and 13 Jbeta reverse. This table comes from immunoSEQ multiplex PCR, and its TCRdb copy is limited to in-frame clones, with some not included. The repertoire has around 100,000 clones, 50% to 70% of them found once; the top ten carry more than 4.5%. V lost 0 bases and J lost 0, with 8 bases in between. The CDR3 is 15 amino acids. Germline CDR1 reads KGHSH; CDR2 reads LQKENI. The source of this sequence is a human donor in good health. The sequencing input was PBMCs. This rearrangement joins TRBV18 to TRBJ2-5; D is undetermined. The CDR3 bases are TGTGCCAGCTCACCACCGAATAGCTACCAAGAGACCCAGTACTTC. Translation gives CASSPPNSYQETQYF.